This T cell receptor (beta chain) was identified in a study of identical twins. TCRdb itself ran the 5' RACE reads through MiXCR, one entry per CDR3 protein. The table lists some 210,000 distinct CDR3 sequences, roughly 15% of them singletons, with over 35% in the top ten. The V and J ends lost 1 base and 6 bases respectively, with 13 bases between them. The CDR3 covers 15 residues. Per the germline V gene, CDR1 is LNHDA and CDR2 is SQIVND (reference sequence). The same sample was also used in a study of T cells expressing NK-cell markers. In that study: Eight donors were sequenced, of whom seven were HCMV-seropositive, while the remaining one was HCMV-seronegative.

The genes are TRBV19 and TRBJ2-1; D is uncertain. Sequencing input: CD8+ T cells sorted from blood. This receptor was taken from a woman between 18 and 29 years old in good health. The CDR3 region is CASSIVDGVSNEQFF. As DNA, the CDR3 is TGTGCCAGTAGTATAGTAGATGGGGTGAGCAATGAGCAGTTCTTC.